The 30 T cell receptor beta chains listed next were all sequenced from one sample in a study of T cell repertoires in cytomegalovirus infection. TCRdb reanalysed the reads using MiXCR and keeps one entry per CDR3 protein. The sample shows 560,000 or so distinct CDR3 sequences, approximately 16% of them seen only once. The sequencing input was CD8+ T cells from PBMCs. The receptors shown here come from a human donor in good health (CMV status not recorded). Some clones in this sample may be carry-over from other donors' samples.

This clonotype was observed many times. The CDR3 nucleotides are TGTGCCAGCAGCTGGACTAGCGGGGCGCGGGGCACCGGGGAGCTGTTTTTT. Translated, it gives CASSWTSGARGTGELFF. The chain joins TRBV7-6 to TRBJ2-2; 12 nucleotides line up with TRBD2. Per germline, CDR1 SGHVS and CDR2 FNYEAQ. With 4 bases clipped from V and 4 bases from J, the junction kept 7 bases outside the gene matches. The length of the CDR3 is 17 residues.

Ten or more counts support this clonotype. V and J are TRBV6-6 and TRBJ2-7; 10 nucleotides line up with TRBD1. Trimming removed 8 bases from V and 6 bases from J; junction bases left unmatched: 10. The V gene's germline CDR1 is MNHNY and CDR2 SVGAGI (reference sequence). This CDR3 is 14 amino acids long. The CDR3 loop reads CASRLPTGGSEQYF. The CDR3 DNA sequence: TGTGCCAGCCGACTCCCGACAGGGGGCTCCGAGCAGTACTTC.

This clonotype was seen at least ten times. The chain links TRBV28 to TRBJ2-7; D unresolved. V lost 6 bases and J 3 bases, leaving 12 bases between the germline ends. The CDR3 is 13 residues long. Germline lookup yields CDR1 MDHEN and CDR2 SYDVKM. CDR3 in DNA: TGTGCCAGCAGCTTCAACAGACGCTACGAGCAGTACTTC. Translated: CASSFNRRYEQYF.

This clonotype has at least ten counts. The gene calls are TRBV4-1 and TRBJ2-1; 10 nucleotides line up with TRBD2. This CDR3 region has 15 residues. Trimming cost V 1 base and J 4 bases; bases outside gene matches: 1. Per the germline V gene, CDR1 is MGHRA and CDR2 is YSYEKL. As DNA, the CDR3 is TGCGCCAGCAGCCAAGGGACTAGCGGTTACAATGAGCAGTTCTTC. Translated: CASSQGTSGYNEQFF.

The V call is TRBV3-1, the J call TRBJ2-2, with no clear D. Germline V lookup: CDR1 LGHDT, CDR2 YNNKEL (reference sequence). The CDR3 consists of 12 residues. The V end was cut by 5 bases, the J end by 8 bases, with 9 bases between. This CDR3 is CASSVDWGELFF. Here the CDR3 DNA reads TGTGCCAGCAGCGTCGATTGGGGGGAGCTGTTTTTT.

The chain recombines TRBV5-6 with TRBJ2-7; tentative D call: TRBD2 (6 bases). Trimming cost V 1 base and J 2 bases, with 19 bases left between them. The CDR3 contains 17 residues. Germline lookup yields CDR1 SGHDT and CDR2 YYEEEE. CDR3 protein: CASSLRAGRRMTYEQYF. The CDR3, as DNA: TGTGCCAGCAGCTTGAGGGCGGGACGAAGGATGACCTACGAGCAGTACTTC.

This clonotype was detected a few times. V and J are TRBV28 and TRBJ1-2; no reliable D call. This CDR3 region has 13 residues. V lost 8 bases and J lost 2, with 12 bases in between. Germline assignment: CDR1 MDHEN and CDR2 SYDVKM. CDR3 bases: TGTGCCAGCCAAGGAACAGAAAACTATGGCTACACCTTC. This sequence encodes CASQGTENYGYTF.

This clonotype was observed at least ten times. This chain links TRBV7-9 with TRBJ2-7; TRBD2 aligns across 13 bases. The CDR3 is made up of 15 amino acids. The junction had 3 bases not matched to a gene; V was cut back by 1 base and J by 6 bases. Germline CDR1 reads SEHNR; CDR2 reads FQNEAQ (reference sequence). CDR3 region: CASSLVTSGRGEQYF. For the CDR3, the DNA is TGTGCCAGCAGCTTAGTAACTAGCGGGAGGGGCGAGCAGTACTTC.

This clonotype came up many times. In DNA form, the CDR3 reads TGTGCCAGCAGAAAAGCGTACGGACAGGGGGCGGTGGATGAGCAGTTCTTC. It specifies CASRKAYGQGAVDEQFF. This chain connects TRBV11-2 to TRBJ2-1; 11 bases match TRBD1. The trim removed 6 bases at V and 8 bases at J, leaving 15 bases unmatched. The length of the CDR3 is 17 residues. Germline V gene lookup returns CDR1 SGHAT and CDR2 FQNNGV.

This clonotype has just one count. The CDR3 loop reads CASSARGGYEQFF. The CDR3 DNA reads TGTGCCAGCAGCGCGCGGGGGGGGTATGAGCAGTTCTTC. J is TRBJ2-1 and V is TRBV9, with 9 bases aligning to TRBD2. CDR1 SGDLS and CDR2 YYNGEE come from the germline V gene. CDR3 size: 13 residues. With V trimmed by 3 bases and J by 8 bases, 3 bases remained unmatched.

This chain connects TRBV4-2 to TRBJ1-5, with D hard to call. V lost 1 base and J 4 bases, leaving 11 bases between the germline ends. Per germline, CDR1 LGHNA and CDR2 YNFKEQ. This CDR3 contains 15 residues. As DNA, the CDR3 is TGTGCCAGCAGCCAAGTTGAAGGGTGGAATCAGCCCCAGCATTTT. Translation gives CASSQVEGWNQPQHF.

This clonotype was counted a few times. V and J are TRBV6-5 and TRBJ2-7; D gene unclear. There are 14 residues in the CDR3. Germline CDR1 and CDR2: MNHEY and SVGAGI. Trimming cost V 2 bases and J 1 base, with 9 bases left between them. CDR3: CASSYGSSSYEQYF. As DNA, the CDR3 is TGTGCCAGCAGTTACGGGTCTAGTTCCTACGAGCAGTACTTC.

A remark on this clonotype: The conserved final phenylalanine or tryptophan is absent from the CDR3, which likely points to a read error. V usage is TRBV2 and J usage is TRBJ2-7; D gene ambiguous. Trimming cost V 6 bases and J 3 bases, with 9 bases left between them. This CDR3 contains 12 residues. Germline assignment: CDR1 SNHLY and CDR2 FYNNEI. This CDR3 is CASRPTGYEQYL. CDR3 nucleotides: TGTGCCAGCAGGCCAACGGGCTACGAGCAGTACTTA.

This clonotype occurred many times. The genes are TRBV7-9 and TRBJ1-4; TRBD1 matches 7 bases. CDR3 size: 15 residues. Trimming at V came to 6 bases and at J to 5 bases, leaving 9 bases not matched to a gene. Germline V lookup: CDR1 SEHNR, CDR2 FQNEAQ (reference sequence). This chain's CDR3 is CASRFEGAANEKLFF. The CDR3 DNA reads as TGTGCCAGCAGATTCGAGGGGGCCGCGAATGAAAAACTGTTTTTT.

This clonotype was counted only a few times. The chain carries TRBV6-5 and TRBJ2-7; D gene unclear. The germline gives CDR1 MNHEY, CDR2 SVGAGI. Trimming pared 2 bases from V and 5 bases from J, leaving 4 bases between. The length of the CDR3 is 11 residues. Written as DNA, the CDR3 is TGTGCCAGCAGTTACCTTCACGAGCAGTACTTC. This gives the protein CASSYLHEQYF.

This clonotype showed up just a few times. The chain uses TRBV7-9 and TRBJ1-2; a weak D match, TRBD1 (6 bases). The CDR3 consists of 16 residues. Germline values: CDR1 SEHNR, CDR2 FQNEAQ (reference sequence). V was clipped by 4 bases and J by 6 bases, with 21 bases between them. The CDR3 coding sequence is TGTGCCAGCAGCTCACAAAACTCGGGACACTCGGATGGCTACACCTTC. This encodes CASSSQNSGHSDGYTF.

This clonotype showed up many times. V is TRBV12-3 or TRBV12-4 and J is TRBJ2-7; unclear D gene. This CDR3 region has 14 residues. V was pared by 3 bases and J by 4 bases, with 13 bases between. The CDR3 DNA reads TGTGCCAGCAGTTTGCGTCTTGCGCTATACGAGCAGTACTTC. Translated, it gives CASSLRLALYEQYF.

At least ten counts were recorded for this clonotype. The rearrangement uses TRBV27 and TRBJ1-5; D gene ambiguous. With 0 bases removed from V and 5 bases from J, the gap between germline ends came to 5 bases. This CDR3 has 13 residues. Germline V gene sequence: CDR1 MNHEY, CDR2 SMNVEV (reference sequence). The CDR3 nucleotides read TGTGCCAGCAGTTTATCGGAAGATCAGCCCCAGCATTTT. It specifies CASSLSEDQPQHF.

This clonotype appeared a few times. V usage is TRBV20-1 and J usage is TRBJ2-7; possibly TRBD1 or TRBD2 for D (5 bases each). Germline CDR1 reads DFQATT; CDR2 reads SNEGSKA (reference sequence). The CDR3 contains 16 residues. Between the trimmed V and J ends, which lost 5 bases and 2 bases, there was a span of 22 bases. This CDR3 is CSAWDGASAAPYEQYF. The DNA for the CDR3 is TGCAGTGCTTGGGACGGGGCATCGGCGGCGCCCTACGAGCAGTACTTC.

This chain joins TRBV12-3 or TRBV12-4 and TRBJ1-5; D gene ambiguous. Trimming pared 5 bases from V and 4 bases from J, leaving 15 bases between. The CDR3 runs to 15 residues. CDR3 sequence: CASSAVQRRNQPQHF. In DNA form, the CDR3 reads TGTGCCAGCAGTGCGGTACAGAGAAGAAATCAGCCCCAGCATTTT.

In this sample, this clonotype turned up a few times. V gene TRBV14 combines with J gene TRBJ2-7; 7 bases align to TRBD1. The ends lost 0 bases at V and 1 base at J; junction bases unmatched: 3. The CDR3 covers 15 residues. Per the germline V gene, CDR1 is SGHDN and CDR2 is FVKESK. Here the CDR3 DNA reads TGTGCCAGCAGCCAAGAGCAGGGGGTGTCCTACGAGCAGTACTTC. Translated: CASSQEQGVSYEQYF.

Many counts were recorded for this clonotype. The chain has TRBV5-6 and TRBJ2-7; 7 bases agree with TRBD2. The CDR3 spans 16 residues. The V gene's germline CDR1 is SGHDT and CDR2 YYEEEE. After removal of 2 bases from V and 0 bases from J, the junction contained 8 bases not matched to a gene. The chain's CDR3 is CASSFETSRPSYEQYF. For the CDR3, the DNA is TGTGCCAGCAGCTTTGAGACTAGCAGGCCCTCCTACGAGCAGTACTTC.

In its sample, this clonotype was seen a few times. The V call is TRBV2, the J call TRBJ2-7; 8 bases line up with TRBD2. The length of the CDR3 is 16 residues. The V gene's germline CDR1 is SNHLY and CDR2 FYNNEI. Losses at the gene ends were 6 bases for V and 2 bases for J; bases not matched to a gene: 12. The CDR3 nucleotides are TGTGCCAGCAGGGGGACTAGGAGTGGCAAAACCTACGAGCAGTACTTC. This codes for CASRGTRSGKTYEQYF.

This clonotype was recorded many times. The rearrangement joins TRBV19 to TRBJ1-1; the D gene is possibly TRBD1 (5 bases). This CDR3 is 14 amino acids long. V shed 8 bases and J shed 0 bases, with 13 bases lying between them. The germline V gene encodes CDR1 LNHDA and CDR2 SQIVND (reference sequence). This CDR3 is CASSEWGMNTEAFF. As DNA, the CDR3 is TGTGCCAGTTCGGAGTGGGGCATGAACACTGAAGCTTTCTTT.

This chain uses TRBV19 with TRBJ2-5; D is perhaps TRBD1 (6 bases). The germline CDR1 and CDR2 sequences are LNHDA and SQIVND (reference sequence). Deletions cut 7 bases from V and 2 bases from J, with 17 bases between. CDR3 length: 15 residues. As DNA, the CDR3 is TGTGCCAGTACCCTCACCCCCGGGACACAAGAGACCCAGTACTTC. Protein sequence: CASTLTPGTQETQYF.

A few counts support this clonotype. CDR3 loop: CASSSTPTSADTQYF. The CDR3 bases are TGTGCCAGCAGCTCAACCCCGACTAGCGCAGATACGCAGTATTTT. This chain joins TRBV7-3 and TRBJ2-3; 8 bases fit TRBD2. V shed 4 bases and J 4 bases; nucleotides not matched to a gene: 7. CDR1 is SGHTA, CDR2 FQGTGA, per germline. The CDR3 has 15 amino acids.

This clonotype was seen ten or more times. The chain is built from TRBV7-9 and TRBJ1-1; the match to TRBD1 covers 7 bases. CDR3 size: 14 residues. From germline, CDR1 is SEHNR and CDR2 FQNEAQ (reference sequence). J gave up 3 bases and V 2 bases, and 3 bases lay outside the gene matches. Here the CDR3 reads CASSLNRGYTEAFF. The CDR3 bases are TGTGCCAGCAGCTTAAACAGGGGTTACACTGAAGCTTTCTTT.

The V call is TRBV27, the J call TRBJ1-1; 7 nucleotides align to TRBD1. The V segment lost 8 bases and the J segment 2 bases; nucleotides outside the gene matches: 5. Germline V gene lookup returns CDR1 MNHEY and CDR2 SMNVEV (reference sequence). There are 13 residues in the CDR3. The CDR3 nucleotides read TGTGCCAGCGCCGGGACAGCTAACACTGAAGCTTTCTTT. Amino acid sequence: CASAGTANTEAFF.

There are a few counts of this clonotype. The V and J genes are TRBV4-1 and TRBJ2-1; D might be TRBD2 (5 bases). V shed 4 bases and J shed 6 bases, with 19 bases lying between them. The CDR3 is made up of 16 amino acids. CDR1 is MGHRA and CDR2 is YSYEKL in the germline V gene. Here the CDR3 reads CASSLNVATRINEQFF. The CDR3 nucleotides are TGCGCCAGCAGCCTGAACGTGGCCACTAGAATCAATGAGCAGTTCTTC.

This clonotype was observed many times. The genes are TRBV7-9 and TRBJ2-1; TRBD2 might be the D (6 bases). Germline CDR1 and CDR2: SEHNR and FQNEAQ (reference sequence). V dropped 4 bases and J dropped 2 bases, with 12 bases sitting between them. The CDR3 sequence is 15 residues long. The CDR3, as DNA: TGTGCCAGCAGCTCGCCCGGGACTCCCTACAATGAGCAGTTCTTC. As protein: CASSSPGTPYNEQFF.